This entry concerns a single T cell receptor beta chain. Other DNA sequences in the same sample also yield this CDR3. Donors were Caucasian adults residing in Nashville, Tennessee, USA. The assay was carried out at the deep level. Sequencing was performed with immunoSEQ multiplex PCR; in TCRdb, only in-frame clones are kept and a portion is missing. Of roughly 2.2 million clones listed, more than 80% are singletons. This record belongs to a study of shared clonotypes between healthy human individuals. Study-wide background: Donor ages ranged 18 to 49 years: a couple of women, a few men. Three plates each covered CD4 naive and memory; CD8 naive two, CD8 memory one.

Trimming left V 2 bases short and J 4 bases short, with 8 bases between. The germline V gene encodes CDR1 KGHSH and CDR2 LQKENI. The CDR3 length is 13 residues. Sample: naive CD4+ T cells from PBMCs. Subset noted: CD45RA+ positively selected. The source is a man aged 18 to 35 in good health. Some clones in this sample may be carry-over from other donors' samples. The V call is TRBV18, the J call TRBJ1-1; D is unclear. CDR3: CASSPGAGTEAFF. The CDR3 nucleotides are TGTGCCAGCTCACCAGGCGCGGGCACTGAAGCTTTCTTT.